Listed below are T cell receptor beta chains from one sample, sequenced in a study of cytomegalovirus exposure and HLA in healthy donors. Assay used: immunoSEQ multiplex PCR; TCRdb lists only in-frame clones, some missing. Here the sample spans about 110,000 clones, roughly 73% being singletons. The sequenced material came from PBMCs. Source of these receptors: a woman between 25 and 40 years old in good health and CMV-seronegative. Both conserved end residues are part of each CDR3. D genes are given only for firm matches. Clone sizes are given selectively: once, few, many, or a class where the clone is expanded.

d_gene: .
abundance: .
v_gene: TRBV4-3
j_gene: TRBJ1-2
len: 15
CDR3nt: TGCGCCAGCAGCCAAGGCCTAGGGGTGAACTATGGCTACACCTTC
CDR3aa: CASSQGLGVNYGYTF

d_gene: .
abundance: .
v_gene: TRBV5-1
j_gene: TRBJ1-5
len: 13
CDR3nt: TGCGCCAGCAGACCTGGGGGGGATCAGCCCCAGCATTTT
CDR3aa: CASRPGGDQPQHF

d_gene: TRBD1
abundance: .
v_gene: TRBV30
j_gene: TRBJ2-5
len: 15
CDR3nt: TGTGCCTGGAGTGTCTCGGGACAGGGGGCAGAGACCCAGTACTTC
CDR3aa: CAWSVSGQGAETQYF

d_gene: .
abundance: .
v_gene: TRBV7-2
j_gene: TRBJ1-3
len: 13
CDR3nt: TGTGCCAGCACCCCGGACTTTGGAAACACCATATATTTT
CDR3aa: CASTPDFGNTIYF

d_gene: .
abundance: .
v_gene: TRBV5-1
j_gene: TRBJ1-1
len: 13
CDR3nt: TGCGCCAGCAGCATGGGACAGAACACTGAAGCTTTCTTT
CDR3aa: CASSMGQNTEAFF

d_gene: .
abundance: .
v_gene: TRBV6-5
j_gene: TRBJ1-2
len: 14
CDR3nt: TGTGCCAGCAGTTACTCTGGCGGGGAAGGTGGCTACACCTTC
CDR3aa: CASSYSGGEGGYTF

d_gene: .
abundance: .
v_gene: TRBV7-8
j_gene: TRBJ1-1
len: 16
CDR3nt: TGTGCCAGCAGCTTAGTAGGGGCCCCGATGAACACTGAAGCTTTCTTT
CDR3aa: CASSLVGAPMNTEAFF

d_gene: TRBD1
abundance: .
v_gene: TRBV5-1
j_gene: TRBJ2-3
len: 14
CDR3nt: TGCGCCAGCAGCTCACAGGGGGGCACAGATACGCAGTATTTT
CDR3aa: CASSSQGGTDTQYF

d_gene: .
abundance: .
v_gene: TRBV5-1
j_gene: TRBJ1-4
len: 15
CDR3nt: TGCGCCAGCGGAGACGGGGGACTCGCTAATGAAAAACTGTTTTTT
CDR3aa: CASGDGGLANEKLFF

d_gene: .
abundance: .
v_gene: TRBV9
j_gene: TRBJ2-7
len: 15
CDR3nt: TGTGCCAGCAGCGTACAGGGCGGGGCAGGGTACGAGCAGTACTTC
CDR3aa: CASSVQGGAGYEQYF

d_gene: TRBD1
abundance: .
v_gene: TRBV4-3
j_gene: TRBJ1-1
len: 13
CDR3nt: TGCGCCAGCAGCCAAGGGGAAGGGACAGGGGCTTTCTTT
CDR3aa: CASSQGEGTGAFF

d_gene: .
abundance: .
v_gene: TRBV9
j_gene: TRBJ2-7
len: 14
CDR3nt: TGTGCCAGCAGCGTAAGGCAGGGGAACTACGAGCAGTACTTC
CDR3aa: CASSVRQGNYEQYF

d_gene: TRBD1
abundance: few
v_gene: TRBV6-4
j_gene: TRBJ2-3
len: 14
CDR3nt: TGTGCCAGCAGTCCGGGACAGGGGTTCGAAACGCAGTATTTT
CDR3aa: CASSPGQGFETQYF

d_gene: .
abundance: .
v_gene: TRBV6-5
j_gene: TRBJ1-1
len: 12
CDR3nt: TGCGCCAGCAGCGGGGGGAGCACTGAAGCTTTCTTT
CDR3aa: CASSGGSTEAFF

d_gene: TRBD1
abundance: .
v_gene: TRBV12-5
j_gene: TRBJ1-2
len: 15
CDR3nt: TGTGCTAGTGGTTTGGACAGGGGGCCTAGGAATGGCTACACCTTC
CDR3aa: CASGLDRGPRNGYTF

d_gene: .
abundance: .
v_gene: TRBV2
j_gene: TRBJ1-4
len: 14
CDR3nt: TGTGCCAGCAGTTCACAGACGGATAATGAAAAACTGTTTTTT
CDR3aa: CASSSQTDNEKLFF

d_gene: .
abundance: .
v_gene: TRBV7-6
j_gene: TRBJ2-3
len: 16
CDR3nt: TGTGCCAGCAGCTCCCTCCCCGGGACTAGCACAGATACGCAGTATTTT
CDR3aa: CASSSLPGTSTDTQYF

d_gene: .
abundance: .
v_gene: TRBV28
j_gene: TRBJ1-1
len: 12
CDR3nt: TGTGCCAGCAGTTTAGGGCAGTTCGAAGCTTTCTTT
CDR3aa: CASSLGQFEAFF

d_gene: .
abundance: .
v_gene: TRBV2
j_gene: TRBJ1-5
len: 15
CDR3nt: TGTGCCAGCAGTGTTAGACAGATTTCCAACCAGCCCCAGCATTTT
CDR3aa: CASSVRQISNQPQHF

d_gene: TRBD1
abundance: .
v_gene: TRBV9
j_gene: TRBJ2-2
len: 15
CDR3nt: TGTGCCAGCAGCGCCCGGGACAGGGGTTCCGGGGAGCTGTTTTTT
CDR3aa: CASSARDRGSGELFF

d_gene: TRBD2
abundance: .
v_gene: TRBV7-7
j_gene: TRBJ2-6
len: 16
CDR3nt: TGTGCCAGCAGCCCCGGGAGGGGGGCTGGGGCCAACGTCCTGACTTTC
CDR3aa: CASSPGRGAGANVLTF

d_gene: .
abundance: .
v_gene: TRBV30
j_gene: TRBJ2-7
len: 16
CDR3nt: TGTGCCTGGAGTGTACCATGGCGGGCCGGCACCTACGAGCAGTACTTC
CDR3aa: CAWSVPWRAGTYEQYF

d_gene: .
abundance: .
v_gene: TRBV6-5
j_gene: TRBJ1-2
len: 13
CDR3nt: TGTGCCAGCAGTTACGACGGAGGCTATGGCTACACCTTC
CDR3aa: CASSYDGGYGYTF

d_gene: TRBD2
abundance: .
v_gene: TRBV7-9
j_gene: TRBJ2-1
len: 16
CDR3nt: TGTGCCAGCAGTAAAATAGCGGGAGTAGGCTACAATGAGCAGTTCTTC
CDR3aa: CASSKIAGVGYNEQFF

d_gene: .
abundance: .
v_gene: TRBV4-1
j_gene: TRBJ1-1
len: 14
CDR3nt: TGCGCCAGCAGCCAAGATACCAGGGCCTTGCAAGCTTTCTTT
CDR3aa: CASSQDTRALQAFF

d_gene: TRBD1
abundance: .
v_gene: TRBV5-8
j_gene: TRBJ1-1
len: 13
CDR3nt: TGTGCCAGCAGCGATTACAGGGGCGCGGAAGCTTTCTTT
CDR3aa: CASSDYRGAEAFF

d_gene: .
abundance: .
v_gene: TRBV4-1
j_gene: TRBJ1-2
len: 13
CDR3nt: TGCGCCAGCAGCCAAGACAGGGGTTATGGCTACACCTTC
CDR3aa: CASSQDRGYGYTF

d_gene: .
abundance: .
v_gene: TRBV27
j_gene: TRBJ1-2
len: 16
CDR3nt: TGTGCCAGCAACCTACGGGGAGGGAGGATCAACTATGGCTACACCTTC
CDR3aa: CASNLRGGRINYGYTF

d_gene: .
abundance: few
v_gene: TRBV2
j_gene: TRBJ1-1
len: 13
CDR3nt: TGTGCCAGCAGTGTCGGCGGTAACACTGAAGCTTTCTTT
CDR3aa: CASSVGGNTEAFF

d_gene: .
abundance: .
v_gene: TRBV5-1
j_gene: TRBJ1-2
len: 14
CDR3nt: TGCGCCAGCAGCTTCTCACAGCCTAACTATGGCTACACCTTC
CDR3aa: CASSFSQPNYGYTF

d_gene: TRBD1
abundance: .
v_gene: TRBV23-1
j_gene: TRBJ1-1
len: 18
CDR3nt: TGCGCCAGCAGTCCCAAACTGCCAGAGGTTGGACAGGGGGCATCAGCTTTCTTT
CDR3aa: CASSPKLPEVGQGASAFF

d_gene: TRBD2
abundance: .
v_gene: TRBV5-1
j_gene: TRBJ2-1
len: 15
CDR3nt: TGCGCCAGCGGTTTATCTAGCGGGACTAGAGATGAGCAGTTCTTC
CDR3aa: CASGLSSGTRDEQFF

d_gene: .
abundance: .
v_gene: TRBV7-3
j_gene: TRBJ1-1
len: 16
CDR3nt: TGTGCCAGCAGCGGACGGGGGGACGGGATAAAGAATGAAGCTTTCTTT
CDR3aa: CASSGRGDGIKNEAFF

d_gene: TRBD1
abundance: .
v_gene: TRBV7-9
j_gene: TRBJ1-1
len: 15
CDR3nt: TGTGCCAGCAGCCAAGGGACAGACATGAACACTGAAGCTTTCTTT
CDR3aa: CASSQGTDMNTEAFF

d_gene: .
abundance: .
v_gene: TRBV5-1
j_gene: TRBJ1-4
len: 13
CDR3nt: TGCGCCAGCAGCCCCCAACGAGGTGAAAAACTGTTTTTT
CDR3aa: CASSPQRGEKLFF